The next 29 T cell receptor beta chains were all read from a single sample in a study of blood T cell repertoires in COVID-19. Clones were read by immunoSEQ multiplex PCR, and TCRdb kept only the in-frame ones, dropping some. Altogether approximately 210,000 clones are present, 75% to 85% being singletons, with the ten largest covering under 4.5%. The sample consisted of PBMCs or T cells enriched from blood (not recorded which). The receptors derive from a young man with acute COVID-19.

The V gene is TRBV7-3, the J gene TRBJ1-3; tentative D call: TRBD1 (5 bases). Trimming stripped 2 bases from V and 2 bases from J, with 10 bases between. Per germline, CDR1 SGHTA and CDR2 FQGTGA. The length of the CDR3 is 15 residues. The CDR3 region has the DNA TGTGCCAGCAGCTTAGACAGCGACACTGGAAACACCATATATTTT. Protein sequence: CASSLDSDTGNTIYF.

CDR3 in amino acids: CASSVTGISSYNEQFF. In DNA, the CDR3 is TGCGCCAGCAGCGTGACAGGGATCAGCTCCTACAATGAGCAGTTCTTC. The chain uses TRBV5-1 and TRBJ2-1, with 7 bases lining up with TRBD1. The CDR3 spans 16 residues. Trimming at V came to 4 bases and at J to 0 bases, leaving 7 bases not matched to a gene. The germline CDR1 and CDR2 sequences are SGHRS and YFSETQ.

The J gene is TRBJ1-2, the V gene TRBV6-5; 8 bases line up with TRBD1. V lost 7 bases, J lost 6 bases, and 10 bases stayed unmatched. Per germline, CDR1 MNHEY and CDR2 SVGAGI. The CDR3 length is 14 residues. DNA for the CDR3: TGTGCCAGCATATATTCAGGGGGCAGGAATGGCTACACCTTC. Its translation is CASIYSGGRNGYTF.

The chain recombines TRBV27 with TRBJ1-1; D may be TRBD1 (5 bases). The CDR3 is 12 amino acids. Looked up from germline, CDR1 is MNHEY and CDR2 is SMNVEV (reference sequence). The V end lost 8 bases, the J end lost 1 base, and 8 bases lay between the germline ends. The CDR3 nucleotides are TGTGCCAGCCAAGACAGGAACACTGAAGCTTTCTTT. It specifies CASQDRNTEAFF.

The chain employs TRBV7-6 and TRBJ2-2, with 9 bases fitting TRBD1. From germline, CDR1 is SGHVS and CDR2 FNYEAQ. The CDR3 has 17 residues. Trimming removed 5 bases from V and 4 bases from J; junction bases left unmatched: 11. The chain's CDR3 is CASSPGGTGLSTGELFF. CDR3 nucleotides: TGTGCCAGCAGCCCCGGCGGGACAGGGCTGAGCACCGGGGAGCTGTTTTTT.

The J gene is TRBJ1-1, the V gene TRBV19; TRBD1 is a possible D gene (6 bases). V lost 6 bases, J lost 5 bases, and 13 bases lay in between. Looked up from germline, CDR1 is LNHDA and CDR2 is SQIVND (reference sequence). The CDR3 is 13 residues long. The CDR3 DNA reads TGTGCCAGTAGCCAGGGGACGTATACTGAAGCTTTCTTT. This translates into CASSQGTYTEAFF.

The CDR3 loop reads CASSGPGHPSYEQYF. In nucleotides, the CDR3 is TGTGCCAGCAGCGGACCGGGACATCCCTCCTACGAGCAGTACTTC. The chain combines TRBV21-1 with TRBJ2-7; the table's D call TRBD1 went unverified against the DNA. TRBV21-1 is labeled a pseudogene. This CDR3 spans 15 amino acids.

This chain connects TRBV7-6 to TRBJ2-1; 8 positions match TRBD2. The CDR3 runs 17 residues. V dropped 1 base and J dropped 7; count of bases not matched to a gene: 12. The germline gives CDR1 SGHVS, CDR2 FNYEAQ. CDR3 nucleotide sequence: TGTGCCAGCAGCTTAGTCTGGGGCAGCGGGGGTAAGAATGAGCAGTTCTTC. Amino acid sequence: CASSLVWGSGGKNEQFF.

The rearrangement links TRBV5-6 to TRBJ2-5; 11 bases line up with TRBD1. CDR1 SGHDT and CDR2 YYEEEE come from the germline V gene. V lost 0 bases to trimming and J lost 5 bases; unmatched junction nucleotides: 3. The CDR3 length is 15 residues. The CDR3 spells CASSLAGQGGETQYF. CDR3 DNA: TGTGCCAGCAGCTTGGCGGGACAGGGGGGTGAGACCCAGTACTTC.

The CDR3 sequence: CASSLTGRNTGELFF. The CDR3 DNA sequence: TGCGCCAGCAGCTTAACAGGGAGAAACACCGGGGAGCTGTTTTTT. This chain links TRBV5-1 with TRBJ2-2, with a weak D call TRBD1 (6 bases). V was clipped by 2 bases and J by 2 bases, with 10 bases between them. The CDR3 totals 15 residues. CDR1 is SGHRS and CDR2 is YFSETQ in the germline V gene.

This chain joins TRBV19 and TRBJ2-7; TRBD1 matches at 10 bases. This CDR3 contains 14 residues. The germline CDR1 and CDR2 sequences are LNHDA and SQIVND (reference sequence). J gave up 7 bases and V 5 bases, and 8 bases lay outside the gene matches. The CDR3 region is CASSQTGGAWEQYF. CDR3 bases: TGTGCCAGTAGTCAGACAGGGGGCGCGTGGGAGCAGTACTTC.

The V gene is TRBV4-1, the J gene TRBJ2-1; a weak D match, TRBD2 (5 bases). This CDR3 spans 15 amino acids. CDR1 is MGHRA and CDR2 is YSYEKL in the germline V gene. The V end was cut by 4 bases, the J end by 5 bases, with 15 bases between. The CDR3 region has the DNA TGCGCCAGCAGCCCCTCCCGGGGTACCCACAATGAGCAGTTCTTC. Protein product: CASSPSRGTHNEQFF.

The table lists this clone with a few counts. The chain links TRBV15 to TRBJ1-1; D uncertain. The CDR3 is 13 residues long. V lost 0 bases, J lost 3 bases, and 5 bases lay in between. Germline V gene lookup returns CDR1 LNHNV and CDR2 YYDKDF (reference sequence). The DNA of the CDR3 is TGTGCCACCAGCAGAGATCCTTACACTGAAGCTTTCTTT. Amino acid sequence: CATSRDPYTEAFF.

The V and J genes are TRBV3-1 (or the pseudogene TRBV3-2) and TRBJ1-3; TRBD1 might be the D (6 bases). The ends were cut back, 0 bases at V and 4 bases at J, with 13 bases in the middle. The CDR3 consists of 16 residues. Per germline, CDR1 LGHDT and CDR2 YNNKEL (reference sequence). CDR3 nucleotide sequence: TGTGCCAGCAGCCAAGAATGGTCGGGACAAGGAAACACCATATATTTT. Translated: CASSQEWSGQGNTIYF.

The rearrangement uses TRBV27 and TRBJ1-6; TRBD1 matches 8 bases. The germline V gene has CDR1 MNHEY and CDR2 SMNVEV (reference sequence). The CDR3 length is 17 residues. V dropped 0 bases and J dropped 8; count of bases not matched to a gene: 9. This CDR3 reads CASSLSISQGDHSPLHF. The CDR3 DNA reads TGTGCCAGCAGTTTATCGATATCACAGGGGGATCATTCACCCCTCCACTTT.

The chain recombines TRBV2 with TRBJ1-5, with a possible D match to TRBD1 (6 bases). V lost 2 bases and J lost 1, with 15 bases in between. The CDR3 is 17 amino acids. Per the germline V gene, CDR1 is SNHLY and CDR2 is FYNNEI. The CDR3 here is CASSERRGGLSNQPQHF. CDR3 sequence (DNA): TGTGCCAGCAGTGAACGGAGGGGGGGCTTAAGCAATCAGCCCCAGCATTTT.

V and J are TRBV28 and TRBJ2-2; 8 bases match TRBD1. There are 16 residues in the CDR3. Per germline, CDR1 MDHEN and CDR2 SYDVKM. V shed 5 bases, J shed 1 base, and the junction held 6 bases outside the gene matches. This CDR3 reads CASSPWTGQNTGELFF. CDR3 bases: TGTGCCAGCAGTCCCTGGACAGGGCAGAACACCGGGGAGCTGTTTTTT.

The chain employs TRBV28 and TRBJ1-2; 10 nucleotides line up with TRBD1. Germline assignment: CDR1 MDHEN and CDR2 SYDVKM. V gave up 10 bases and J gave up 11 bases; unmatched junction bases: 16. The CDR3 spans 14 residues. CDR3 loop: CAIMTSDRDRGYTF. The CDR3 nucleotides read TGTGCCATCATGACCTCAGACCGGGACAGGGGTTACACCTTC.

The chain carries TRBV19 and TRBJ2-1, with 10 bases identical to TRBD2. The CDR3 is 15 amino acids. Germline trimming cut 6 bases from V and 2 bases from J; bases unmatched to any gene: 4. Germline lookup yields CDR1 LNHDA and CDR2 SQIVND (reference sequence). CDR3 amino acids: CASRGSGGAYNEQFF. CDR3 in DNA: TGTGCCAGTAGAGGGAGCGGGGGGGCCTACAATGAGCAGTTCTTC.

The J gene is TRBJ1-2, the V gene TRBV6-4, with D possibly being TRBD1 (5 bases). The germline V gene has CDR1 MRHNA and CDR2 SNTAGT. The CDR3 is 14 residues long. Trimming took off 0 bases at V and 2 bases at J, with 7 bases between the two ends. CDR3 coding DNA: TGTGCCAGCAGTGACTCCCCAGGGAACTATGGCTACACCTTC. This gives the protein CASSDSPGNYGYTF.

The rearrangement uses TRBV19 and TRBJ1-4, with D maybe TRBD1 (6 bases). The CDR3 totals 15 residues. The V end was cut by 5 bases, the J end by 8 bases, with 18 bases between. Germline V gene lookup returns CDR1 LNHDA and CDR2 SQIVND (reference sequence). The CDR3, as DNA: TGTGCCAGTAGTTCAACCGGGACACGAAGGGAAAAACTGTTTTTT. Protein sequence: CASSSTGTRREKLFF.

V gene TRBV10-3 combines with J gene TRBJ2-2; D not certain. V was shortened by 6 bases and J by 0 bases, with 8 bases between the two germline ends. Germline values: CDR1 ENHRY, CDR2 SYGVKD. The CDR3 runs 14 residues. The DNA for the CDR3 is TGTGCCATCAGGGCTAGTGCGAACACCGGGGAGCTGTTTTTT. This codes for CAIRASANTGELFF.

This clone was counted once. The chain is built from TRBV24-1 and TRBJ1-2, with 9 bases lining up with TRBD1. The CDR3 contains 15 residues. With 3 bases clipped from V and 6 bases from J, the junction kept 7 bases outside the gene matches. Germline CDR1 reads KGHDR; CDR2 reads SFDVKD. CDR3 protein: CATSDPKTGGNGYTF. The CDR3 DNA follows: TGTGCCACCAGTGATCCGAAGACAGGGGGAAATGGCTACACCTTC.

The chain employs TRBV12-5 and TRBJ1-6; 8 positions match TRBD1. CDR3 size: 14 residues. With V trimmed by 8 bases and J by 4 bases, 4 bases remained unmatched. Germline values: CDR1 LGHNT, CDR2 FRNRAP. In nucleotides, the CDR3 is TGTGCTAGTAAAAGACAGGGGTATAATTCACCCCTCCACTTT. Translating gives CASKRQGYNSPLHF.

The CDR3 sequence: CASSEVVPGTGPSYEQYF. CDR3 DNA sequence: TGTGCCAGCAGTGAAGTCGTTCCCGGGACAGGGCCCTCCTACGAGCAGTACTTC. The chain employs TRBV6-1 and TRBJ2-7; the match to TRBD1 covers 9 bases. Germline CDR1 and CDR2: MNHNS and SASEGT. With 1 base clipped from V and 0 bases from J, the junction kept 10 bases outside the gene matches. The CDR3 is made up of 18 amino acids.

The chain carries TRBV5-4 and TRBJ1-1, with TRBD1 matching 7 bases. Germline V CDR1 and CDR2: SGHNT, YYREEE (reference sequence). Unmatched junction bases numbered 9, after V lost 3 bases and J lost 4 bases. This CDR3 is 15 amino acids long. The CDR3 DNA is TGTGCCAGCAGCTCCCCGACAGGGTCGGGCACTGAAGCTTTCTTT. Its protein product is CASSSPTGSGTEAFF.

The chain recombines TRBV9 with TRBJ2-5, with a tentative D call TRBD2 (7 bases). The germline V gene has CDR1 SGDLS and CDR2 YYNGEE. The length of the CDR3 is 14 residues. The V and J ends lost 3 bases and 5 bases respectively, with 14 bases between them. The CDR3 region is CASSATQGGETQYF. In DNA form, the CDR3 reads TGTGCCAGCAGCGCCACACAGGGAGGGGAGACCCAGTACTTC. Variable domain in full (rest from reference TRBV9 and TRBJ2-5): DSGVTQTPKHLITATGQRVTLRCSPRSGDLSVYWYQQSLDQGLQFLIQYYNGEERAKGNILERFSAQQFPDLHSELNLSSLELGDSALYFCASSATQGGETQYFGPGTRLLVL.

The chain has TRBV7-3 and TRBJ2-5; 12 nucleotides agree with TRBD1. This CDR3 spans 16 amino acids. The germline V gene has CDR1 SGHTA and CDR2 FQGTGA. Trimming took 2 bases from V and 5 from J; bases not matched to a gene: 6. In DNA form, the CDR3 reads TGTGCCAGCAGCTTATTGGGACAGGGGGCGTCGGAGACCCAGTACTTC. Amino acid sequence: CASSLLGQGASETQYF.

The V gene is TRBV28, the J gene TRBJ1-6, with D uncertain. The V gene's germline CDR1 is MDHEN and CDR2 SYDVKM. CDR3 size: 14 residues. Between the trimmed V and J ends, which lost 5 bases and 3 bases, there was a span of 8 bases. CDR3 region: CASSSGVYNSPLHF. The CDR3 nucleotides read TGTGCCAGCAGTAGCGGGGTCTATAATTCACCCCTCCACTTT.